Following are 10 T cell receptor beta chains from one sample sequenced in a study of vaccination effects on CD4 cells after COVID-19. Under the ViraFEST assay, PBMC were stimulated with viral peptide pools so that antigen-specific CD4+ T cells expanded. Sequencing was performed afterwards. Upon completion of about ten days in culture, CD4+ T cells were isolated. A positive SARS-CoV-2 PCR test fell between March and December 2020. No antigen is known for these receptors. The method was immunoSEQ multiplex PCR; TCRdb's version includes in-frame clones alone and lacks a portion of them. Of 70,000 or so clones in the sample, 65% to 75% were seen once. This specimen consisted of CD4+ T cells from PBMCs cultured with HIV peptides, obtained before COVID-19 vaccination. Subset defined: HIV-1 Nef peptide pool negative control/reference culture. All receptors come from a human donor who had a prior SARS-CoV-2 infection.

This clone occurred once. The CDR3 nucleotides are TGTGCCAGCAGTTACAGTTCTGGACAGGGTGGCGATGAGCAGTTCTTC. It codes for CASSYSSGQGGDEQFF. V usage is TRBV6-5 and J usage is TRBJ2-1; TRBD1 matches 8 bases. V shed 2 bases and J 8 bases; nucleotides not matched to a gene: 11. Germline V lookup: CDR1 MNHEY, CDR2 SVGAGI. This CDR3 has 16 residues.

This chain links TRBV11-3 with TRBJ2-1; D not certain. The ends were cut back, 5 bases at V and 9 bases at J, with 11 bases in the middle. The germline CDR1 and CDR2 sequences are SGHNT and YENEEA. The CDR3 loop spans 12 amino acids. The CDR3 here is CASSPTTAEQFF. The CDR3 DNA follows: TGTGCCAGCAGCCCAACGACGGCTGAGCAGTTCTTC.

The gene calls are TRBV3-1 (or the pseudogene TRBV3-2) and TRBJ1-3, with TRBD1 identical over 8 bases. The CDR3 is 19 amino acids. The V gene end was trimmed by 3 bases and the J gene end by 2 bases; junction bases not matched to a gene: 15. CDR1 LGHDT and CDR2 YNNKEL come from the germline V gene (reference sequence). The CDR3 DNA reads TGTGCCAGCAGCCATGACCGGGACAGGCCAGTCGCCCCTGGAAACACCATATATTTT. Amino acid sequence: CASSHDRDRPVAPGNTIYF.

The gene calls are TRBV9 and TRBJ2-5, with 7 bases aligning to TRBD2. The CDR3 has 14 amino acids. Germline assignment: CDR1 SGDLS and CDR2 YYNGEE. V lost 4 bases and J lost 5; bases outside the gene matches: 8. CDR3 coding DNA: TGTGCCAGCAGCCCGACTAGCAAGGTTGAGACCCAGTACTTC. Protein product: CASSPTSKVETQYF.

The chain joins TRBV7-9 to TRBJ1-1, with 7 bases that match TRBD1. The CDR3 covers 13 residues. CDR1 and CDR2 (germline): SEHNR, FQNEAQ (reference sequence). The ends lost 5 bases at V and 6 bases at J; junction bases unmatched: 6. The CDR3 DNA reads TGTGCCAGCAGCAACAGGGGATGGGCTGAAGCTTTCTTT. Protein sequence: CASSNRGWAEAFF.

This CDR3 reads CASSPTYRGEQPQHF. CDR3 coding DNA: TGTGCCAGCAGTCCAACCTACAGGGGGGAACAGCCCCAGCATTTT. V is TRBV6-5 and J is TRBJ1-5; 8 bases match TRBD1. The germline gives CDR1 MNHEY, CDR2 SVGAGI. V was pared by 5 bases and J by 7 bases, with 10 bases of the junction left unmatched. This CDR3 has 15 amino acids.

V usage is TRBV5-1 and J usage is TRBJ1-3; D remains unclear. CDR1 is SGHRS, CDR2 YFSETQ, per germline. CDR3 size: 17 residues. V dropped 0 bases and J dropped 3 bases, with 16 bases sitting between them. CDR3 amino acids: CASSLAPWGRSGNTIYF. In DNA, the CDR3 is TGCGCCAGCAGCTTGGCCCCCTGGGGAAGAAGTGGAAACACCATATATTTT.

Here the CDR3 DNA reads TGTGCCAGCAGCCCCGGGATCGGGAGTGGGAATGAGCAGTTCTTC. Protein product: CASSPGIGSGNEQFF. This chain connects TRBV6-5 to TRBJ2-1, with a tentative D call TRBD2 (6 bases). Germline V gives CDR1 MNHEY, CDR2 SVGAGI. CDR3 length: 15 residues. Trimming removed 6 bases from V and 7 bases from J, with 19 bases in between.

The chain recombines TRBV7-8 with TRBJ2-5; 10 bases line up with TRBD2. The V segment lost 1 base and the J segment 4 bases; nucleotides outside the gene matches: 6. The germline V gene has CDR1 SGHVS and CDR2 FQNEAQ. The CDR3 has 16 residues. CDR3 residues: CASSLVPSGGGETQYF. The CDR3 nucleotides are TGTGCCAGCAGCTTAGTACCCAGCGGGGGGGGAGAGACCCAGTACTTC.

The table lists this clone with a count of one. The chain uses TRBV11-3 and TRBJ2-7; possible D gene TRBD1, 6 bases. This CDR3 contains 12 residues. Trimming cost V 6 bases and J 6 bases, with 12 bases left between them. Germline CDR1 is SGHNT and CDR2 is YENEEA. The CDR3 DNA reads TGTGCCAGCAGTGTGACAGGTACCGAGCAGTACTTC. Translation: CASSVTGTEQYF.